This is a list of T cell receptor beta chains from one sample in a study of metastatic and nonmetastatic thyroid tumors. TCRdb re-analyzed the PCR reads using MiXCR. The sample holds some 27,000 clones, about a quarter seen once. Sequencing input: blood. These receptors came from a female donor with papillary thyroid cancer or a benign thyroid nodule (not recorded which). Some clones in this sample may be carry-over from other donors' samples. The CDR3 runs from the conserved cysteine through the conserved F or W. The D gene is left open where the match is weak. Clone size is shown for a subset of rows, as once, few, many or a class of expanded clone.

j_gene	abundance	d_gene	v_gene	CDR3aa	CDR3nt
TRBJ2-7	.	.	TRBV12-3/TRBV12-4	CASSLGGSSYEQYF	TGTGCCAGCAGTTTAGGAGGGAGCTCCTACGAGCAGTACTTC
TRBJ1-5	many	.	TRBV7-2	CASSFYSPNQPQHF	TGTGCCAGCAGCTTTTACAGTCCCAATCAGCCCCAGCATTTT
TRBJ2-2	many	.	TRBV5-4	CASSLEGTENTGELFF	TGTGCCAGCAGCTTGGAAGGGACTGAAAACACCGGGGAGCTGTTTTTT
TRBJ1-5	many	.	TRBV7-9	CASSIGTLDQPQHF	TGTGCCAGCAGCATCGGGACCCTTGATCAGCCCCAGCATTTT
TRBJ2-6	many	TRBD2	TRBV24-1	CATSGPLGAGGEIGANVLTF	TGTGCCACCAGTGGACCCTTGGGGGCGGGGGGCGAGATTGGGGCCAACGTCCTGACTTTC
TRBJ2-7	many	.	TRBV19	CASSIGRRDEAYEQYF	TGTGCCAGTAGTATCGGGCGGAGAGACGAGGCCTACGAGCAGTACTTC
TRBJ1-2	medium-sized	TRBD1	TRBV28	CASTVPRQGGGYTF	TGTGCCAGCACCGTTCCCCGACAGGGTGGGGGCTACACCTTC
TRBJ1-1	.	.	TRBV10-3	CADREGNTEAFF	TGTGCCGATAGGGAGGGGAACACTGAAGCTTTCTTT
TRBJ2-2	many	TRBD1	TRBV19	CASSLTSGTGANTGELFF	TGTGCCAGTAGCCTAACTTCCGGGACAGGGGCTAACACCGGGGAGCTGTTTTTT
TRBJ1-4	.	TRBD1	TRBV4-2	CASSPRTGLNEKLFF	TGTGCCAGCAGCCCCCGGACAGGGTTGAATGAAAAACTGTTTTTT
TRBJ1-2	many	.	TRBV28	CASSSSIRGAGLNGYTF	TGTGCCAGCAGTTCCAGTATTAGGGGCGCCGGTCTTAATGGCTACACCTTC
TRBJ1-4	many	.	TRBV11-2	CASSRQPTGLNEKLFF	TGTGCCAGCAGCCGCCAACCGACAGGCTTAAATGAAAAACTGTTTTTT
TRBJ2-4	.	TRBD2	TRBV4-1	CASTSLLAGGRDIQYF	TGCGCCAGCACCTCCCTCCTAGCGGGAGGGAGGGATATTCAGTACTTC
TRBJ2-7	medium-sized	.	TRBV6-1	CASSPRQGVKYEQYF	TGTGCCAGCAGTCCACGTCAGGGTGTAAAGTACGAGCAGTACTTC
TRBJ1-4	many	.	TRBV12-3/TRBV12-4	CASSPGRDGTNEKLFF	TGTGCCAGCAGCCCGGGACGGGACGGAACTAATGAAAAACTGTTTTTT
TRBJ1-4	many	TRBD1	TRBV12-3/TRBV12-4	CASSLTGRGLLRLANEKLFF	TGTGCCAGCAGTTTAACGGGCAGGGGGCTACTTCGTCTAGCTAATGAAAAACTGTTTTTT
TRBJ2-3	many	.	TRBV9	CASSVVSGLTDTQYF	TGTGCCAGCAGCGTAGTTTCTGGTCTGACAGATACGCAGTATTTT
TRBJ2-1	many	.	TRBV20-1	CSASQGSHNEQFF	TGCAGTGCTAGTCAGGGTTCCCACAATGAGCAGTTCTTC
TRBJ2-7	many	.	TRBV3-1	CASSRRGDEQYF	TGTGCCAGCAGCCGAAGGGGCGACGAGCAGTACTTC
TRBJ2-7	few	TRBD1	TRBV6-1	CASSVAPGQTYEQYF	TGTGCCAGCAGCGTGGCTCCGGGACAGACCTACGAGCAGTACTTC
TRBJ2-5	many	.	TRBV3-1	CASSQGGTETQYF	TGTGCCAGCAGCCAAGGCGGAACGGAGACCCAGTACTTC
TRBJ2-7	many	.	TRBV4-3	CASSQGRDNSYEQYF	TGCGCCAGCAGCCAAGGTCGGGACAACTCCTACGAGCAGTACTTC
TRBJ2-1	many	TRBD2	TRBV20-1	CSASAGGTYNEQFF	TGCAGTGCTAGCGCGGGAGGCACGTACAATGAGCAGTTCTTC
TRBJ2-1	many	.	TRBV2	CASSQDRYEQFF	TGTGCCAGCAGCCAAGACAGATATGAGCAGTTCTTC
TRBJ1-1	many	TRBD1	TRBV9	CASSVEGTGSTEAFF	TGTGCCAGCAGCGTAGAAGGGACAGGGAGCACTGAAGCTTTCTTT
TRBJ1-6	many	TRBD1	TRBV2	CATAGTDNSPLHF	TGTGCCACAGCCGGGACAGACAATTCACCCCTCCACTTT
TRBJ2-7	.	.	TRBV20-1	CSASVWDEQYF	TGCAGTGCTAGCGTATGGGACGAGCAGTACTTC
TRBJ1-4	many	.	TRBV28	CASSPYGGAGEKLFF	TGTGCCAGCAGTCCTTACGGGGGCGCGGGTGAAAAACTGTTTTTT
TRBJ1-2	.	.	TRBV10-3	CVISPGDGGAGYSYTF	TGTGTCATAAGCCCAGGGGATGGGGGCGCGGGTTACAGCTACACCTTC
TRBJ2-6	many	TRBD1	TRBV3-1	CASSRQTGDTSGANVLTF	TGTGCCAGCAGCCGCCAGACAGGGGACACCTCTGGGGCCAACGTCCTGACTTTC
TRBJ2-7	medium-sized	.	TRBV6-1	CASNPRVSYEQYF	TGTGCCAGCAATCCCCGAGTCTCCTACGAGCAGTACTTC
TRBJ1-6	.	TRBD1	TRBV18	CASSATGTGFNSPLHF	TGTGCCAGCTCGGCAACCGGGACAGGCTTCAATTCACCCCTCCACTTT
TRBJ2-1	many	TRBD2	TRBV7-2	CASSLRTRDNEQFF	TGTGCCAGCAGCCTTCGGACTAGAGACAATGAGCAGTTCTTC
TRBJ2-7	many	TRBD2	TRBV27	CASSSGSEQYF	TGTGCCAGCAGCAGCGGGAGTGAGCAGTACTTC
TRBJ1-2	few	.	TRBV7-9	CASSLEYGYTF	TGTGCCAGCAGCTTAGAATATGGCTACACCTTC
TRBJ1-1	many	TRBD1	TRBV28	CASSLSQGERTEAFF	TGTGCCAGCAGTTTGAGCCAGGGGGAGAGGACTGAAGCTTTCTTT
TRBJ1-2	many	TRBD1	TRBV14	CASSQEQGAGYGYTF	TGTGCCAGCAGCCAAGAGCAGGGGGCGGGATATGGCTACACCTTC
TRBJ1-1	many	.	TRBV3-1	CASSQEGGWSTEAFF	TGTGCCAGCAGCCAAGAAGGTGGATGGAGCACTGAAGCTTTCTTT
TRBJ2-2	many	TRBD2	TRBV3-1	CASSSGLAGLNTGELFF	TGTGCCAGCAGCTCCGGACTAGCGGGATTGAACACCGGGGAGCTGTTTTTT
TRBJ2-7	many	.	TRBV12-3/TRBV12-4	CASSLKVARPNEQYF	TGTGCCAGCAGTTTAAAAGTGGCAAGACCCAACGAGCAGTACTTC
TRBJ2-3	many	TRBD2	TRBV7-3	CASSLMVLAGADTQYF	TGTGCCAGCAGCTTAATGGTTCTAGCGGGAGCAGATACGCAGTATTTT
TRBJ2-7	medium-sized	.	TRBV6-5	CASSYSFSGQGEQYF	TGTGCCAGCAGTTACTCGTTTTCGGGACAAGGCGAGCAGTACTTC
TRBJ2-7	once	TRBD1	TRBV7-9	CASRGQGQNLHEEYF	TGTGCCAGCCGAGGACAGGGCCAAAATTTACACGAGGAGTACTTC
TRBJ2-7	.	.	TRBV5-1	CASIPVRSSYEQDF	TGCGCCAGCATCCCGGTTCGGAGCTCCTACGAGCAGGACTTC
TRBJ1-5	many	TRBD1	TRBV25-1	CASSKAETGENQPQHF	TGTGCCAGCAGTAAAGCCGAGACAGGGGAAAATCAGCCCCAGCATTTT
TRBJ2-6	many	.	TRBV5-4	CASSNASSGANVLTF	TGTGCCAGCAGCAATGCAAGCTCTGGGGCCAACGTCCTGACTTTC
TRBJ1-5	many	TRBD1	TRBV5-4	CASSEGQGNNQPQHF	TGTGCCAGCAGCGAAGGACAGGGGAACAATCAGCCCCAGCATTTT
TRBJ2-7	many	TRBD2	TRBV5-4	CASSLAGVPIHEQYF	TGTGCCAGCAGCCTAGCGGGAGTTCCGATCCACGAGCAGTACTTC
TRBJ1-1	many	.	TRBV11-2	CASSLGQQNTEAFF	TGTGCCAGCAGCTTAGGGCAGCAGAACACTGAAGCTTTCTTT
TRBJ1-1	many	.	TRBV6-1	CASGELQDSGTEAFF	TGTGCCAGCGGTGAACTACAGGACTCGGGCACTGAAGCTTTCTTT
TRBJ2-6	.	TRBD1	TRBV30	CARSLTGSTSGSNVLTF	TGTGCCAGGAGCCTGACAGGGTCTACCTCTGGGTCCAACGTCCTGACTTTC
TRBJ1-2	many	TRBD1	TRBV20-1	CSARERDRGRVNTF	TGCAGTGCTAGAGAGCGGGACAGGGGACGAGTGAACACCTTC